This T cell receptor beta chain was observed in a study of blood T cell repertoires in COVID-19. Germline assignment: CDR1 MNHEY and CDR2 SVGAGI. V lost 6 bases and J lost 5, with 13 bases in between. CDR3 length: 13 residues. This clone was counted a few times. Original data processing: Amplified reference gene primers provided the basis for estimating nucleated cell counts. Generated by immunoSEQ multiplex PCR, the TCRdb table keeps only in-frame clones and is missing some. V and J calls and clone size are copied from that table; D and trimming were computed from the DNA. The table has approximately 54,000 clones, about 86% seen once.

This TCR derives from a man at least 80 years old with active COVID-19. The sequenced material came from peripheral blood. The V and J genes are TRBV6-5 and TRBJ1-2; TRBD1 is a possible D gene (5 bases). CDR3 protein: CASRLQGGYGYTF. The CDR3 DNA is TGTGCCAGCAGACTTCAGGGAGGGTATGGCTACACCTTC.